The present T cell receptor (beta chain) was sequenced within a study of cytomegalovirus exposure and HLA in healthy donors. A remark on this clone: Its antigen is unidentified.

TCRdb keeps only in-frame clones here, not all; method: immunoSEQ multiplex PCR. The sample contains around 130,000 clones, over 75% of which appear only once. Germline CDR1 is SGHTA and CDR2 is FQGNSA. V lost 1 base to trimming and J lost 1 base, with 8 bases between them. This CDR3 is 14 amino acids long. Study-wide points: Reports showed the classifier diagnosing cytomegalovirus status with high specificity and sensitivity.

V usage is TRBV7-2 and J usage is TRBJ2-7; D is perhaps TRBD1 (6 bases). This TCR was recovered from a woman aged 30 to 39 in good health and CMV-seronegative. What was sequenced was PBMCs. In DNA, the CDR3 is TGTGCCAGCAGCTTAGGAGGACAGTCCTACGAGCAGTACTTC. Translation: CASSLGGQSYEQYF.